This T cell receptor beta chain was found in a study of shared T cell receptors in the human thymus. V was clipped by 0 bases and J by 2 bases; unmatched bases: 5. This CDR3 has 16 residues. CDR1 is SGDLS and CDR2 is YYNGEE in the germline V gene. Repertoires were generated with immunoSEQ multiplex PCR, while TCRdb's copy carries only in-frame clones and drops some. The table has 600,000 to 900,000 clones, over 75% seen once. The data were also submitted as part of a second study, on human thymus T cells.

This rearrangement joins TRBV9 to TRBJ2-5; 9 positions agree with TRBD2. Specimen: thymocytes. This TCR was sampled from a girl under three years old with a congenital heart defect. CDR3 sequence: CASSVAGLAPQETQYF. CDR3 bases: TGTGCCAGCAGCGTAGCCGGACTAGCGCCACAAGAGACCCAGTACTTC.